These T cell receptor beta chains were read from a single sample in a study of control samples from healthy donors and cancer patients. The data were produced by immunoSEQ multiplex PCR, yet TCRdb's version contains in-frame clones alone and is incomplete. The sample yields 78,000 or so clones, more than 75% seen once. Sequenced: blood. Receptor source: a man aged 50 or older in good health. CDR3s include the opening cysteine and the closing phenylalanine or tryptophan. The D gene is left open where the match is weak. Some rows have no size entry. The others give once, few or many, or a class for an expanded clone.

j_call clone_size d_call v_call cdr3_nt cdr3_aa
TRBJ2-5 NA NA TRBV7-9 TGTGCCAGCAGCCCCACGAGTGGGGAGACCCAGTACTTC CASSPTSGETQYF
TRBJ1-3 NA TRBD1 TRBV18 TGTGCCAGCTCACTGGACAGGATTGGAAACACCATATATTTT CASSLDRIGNTIYF
TRBJ2-5 NA TRBD1 TRBV19 TGTGCCAGTAGTACGACAGGGGGCGAAGAGACCCAGTACTTC CASSTTGGEETQYF
TRBJ2-5 NA NA TRBV14 TGTGCCAGCAGCCAAAGACGGGACACCCAAGAGACCCAGTACTTC CASSQRRDTQETQYF
TRBJ1-1 NA NA TRBV11-2 TGTGCCAGCAGCTCCCTACAGGGTATAATCGCTGAAGCTTTCTTT CASSSLQGIIAEAFF
TRBJ2-1 NA NA TRBV15 TGTGCCACCAGCCAAGGACTTCGAGGGTACAATGAGCAGTTCTTC CATSQGLRGYNEQFF
TRBJ2-3 NA NA TRBV7-6 TGTGCCAGCAGCTTAGTAGGGGGTTTAGGGACAGATACGCAGTATTTT CASSLVGGLGTDTQYF
TRBJ2-5 few NA TRBV21-1 TGTGCCAGCAGCAACTCAGAGCGGGGAAGAGACCAGTACTTC CASSNSERGRDQYF
TRBJ1-2 once TRBD1 TRBV19 TGTGCCAGTAGTGTCGCGGGACAGCGGAGTGGCTACACCTTC CASSVAGQRSGYTF
TRBJ1-1 NA TRBD1 TRBV24-1 TGTGCCACCAGTGAGGGACAGGGGGTGACTGAAGCTTTCTTT CATSEGQGVTEAFF
TRBJ2-3 NA NA TRBV11-3 TGTGCCAGCAGCTTTGGTCAGGGGTCCCTTCTTAGCACAGATACGCAGTATTTT CASSFGQGSLLSTDTQYF
TRBJ1-5 NA NA TRBV6-5 TGTGCCAGCAGTTACTCGAAAATTCAGCCCCAGCATTTT CASSYSKIQPQHF
TRBJ2-2 NA NA TRBV6-5 TGTGCCAGCAGTTACTCGGACTACGTGAACACCGGGGAGCTGTTTTTT CASSYSDYVNTGELFF
TRBJ2-5 NA TRBD2 TRBV4-3 TGCGCCAGCAGCCAGGTGACGGAGGTAGCGGGACAAGAGACCCAGTACTTC CASSQVTEVAGQETQYF
TRBJ2-3 NA TRBD2 TRBV3-1/TRBV3-2 TGTGCCAGCAGGGTTAGCGGGAGGGCGGGTAGCACAGATACGCAGTATTTT CASRVSGRAGSTDTQYF
TRBJ1-1 few NA TRBV30 TGTGCCTGGGACATGAACACTGAAGCTTTCTTT CAWDMNTEAFF
TRBJ2-3 NA TRBD2 TRBV6-4 TGTGCCAGCAGTGACTCGGCGGGAGGGAGCACAGATACGCAGTATTTT CASSDSAGGSTDTQYF
TRBJ2-5 NA TRBD2 TRBV9 TGTGCCAGCAGCGTAGAATCGGGAGGTCAAGAGACCCAGTACTTC CASSVESGGQETQYF
TRBJ2-7 NA TRBD2 TRBV15 TGTGCCACCAGCAGTGTCCGGACTAGCTCCTACGAGCAGTACTTC CATSSVRTSSYEQYF
TRBJ2-7 NA TRBD2 TRBV11-2 TGTGCCAGCAGCGACGGAGCGGGAGGGCCGTACGAGCAGTACTTC CASSDGAGGPYEQYF
TRBJ2-2 NA NA TRBV11-2 TGTGCCAGCAGCTTAGAGGGACGGCCTACCGGGGAGCTGTTTTTT CASSLEGRPTGELFF
TRBJ2-2 NA NA TRBV11-3 TGTGCCAGCAGCTTAGCTTCCTGGCGGGAAGGCACCGGGGAGCTGTTTTTT CASSLASWREGTGELFF
TRBJ2-7 NA NA TRBV19 TGTGCCAGTAGTATCTTCGGTTCCCACGAGCAGTACTTC CASSIFGSHEQYF
TRBJ2-3 NA NA TRBV7-9 TGTGCCAGCAGCCAGGCCTCCGGGCCCACAGATACGCAGTATTTT CASSQASGPTDTQYF
TRBJ2-7 NA NA TRBV18 TGTGCCAGCTCACCACTCGCGGGTAACGAGCAGTACTTC CASSPLAGNEQYF
TRBJ2-7 NA NA TRBV4-2 TGTGCCAGCAGCCAAGAATGGGACGGTTCCTACGAGCAGTACTTC CASSQEWDGSYEQYF
TRBJ2-4 NA TRBD2 TRBV19 TGTGCCAGTACTTACGCGGGAGGGTCCAAAAACATTCAGTACTTC CASTYAGGSKNIQYF
TRBJ2-5 few NA TRBV18 TGTGCCAGCTCACCAAATATAGCGCAAGAGACCCAGTACTTC CASSPNIAQETQYF
TRBJ1-2 NA NA TRBV5-4 TGTGCCAGCAGCCCCCAGGGTATGGGTGGAAGCTATGGCTACACCTTC CASSPQGMGGSYGYTF
TRBJ1-5 NA NA TRBV5-8 TGTGCCAGCAGCTCGTACAGAGGGGTGGGTCAGCCCCAGCATTTT CASSSYRGVGQPQHF
TRBJ2-1 NA TRBD2 TRBV4-2 TGTGCCAGCAGCCAAGGACTAGCGGGAGATCGGCGTGAGCAGTTCTTC CASSQGLAGDRREQFF
TRBJ2-7 NA NA TRBV28 TGTGCCAGCAGCCCCCTAGGTCCCTACGAGCAGTACTTC CASSPLGPYEQYF
TRBJ1-5 NA NA TRBV7-6 TGTGCCAGCAGCCAGGACCCTAGCAATCAGCCCCAGCATTTT CASSQDPSNQPQHF
TRBJ1-1 NA NA TRBV5-4 TGTGCCAGCTCCCTGGACGGCATTTTGAACACTGAAGCTTTCTTT CASSLDGILNTEAFF
TRBJ2-1 NA NA TRBV14 TGTGCCAGCAGCCAAGCACGGAATGAGCAGTTCTTC CASSQARNEQFF
TRBJ2-1 NA TRBD2 TRBV11-2 TGTGCCAGCAGCTCCCTAGCGGGACCCTACAATGAGCAGTTCTTC CASSSLAGPYNEQFF
TRBJ2-2 NA NA TRBV5-1 TGCGCCAGCAGCTCCCCTGACATCGGGGAGCTGTTTTTT CASSSPDIGELFF
TRBJ2-2 few TRBD1 TRBV5-1 TGCGCCAGCACCCGGGACAGCCAGAACACCGGGGAGCTGTTTTTT CASTRDSQNTGELFF
TRBJ1-2 NA TRBD1 TRBV28 TGTGCCAGCAGTTTTACCGGGACAGGGTACGGCTACACCTTC CASSFTGTGYGYTF
TRBJ1-5 NA TRBD1 TRBV6-5 TGTGCCAGCAGTCAGACAGGGGTCAGCAATCAGCCCCAGCATTTT CASSQTGVSNQPQHF
TRBJ2-5 NA NA TRBV19 TGTGCCAGTAGTACCCGACCGCAGTGGGACCAGTACTTC CASSTRPQWDQYF
TRBJ2-3 NA TRBD2 TRBV18 TGTGCCAGCTCCGCGGGACTAGCGGACACAGATACGCAGTATTTT CASSAGLADTDTQYF
TRBJ2-6 once TRBD2 TRBV11-3 TGTGCCAGCAGCTGGGGGCCTAGCGGGAGTAGCCCTGGGGCCAACGTCCTGACTTTC CASSWGPSGSSPGANVLTF
TRBJ2-3 NA TRBD1 TRBV7-9 TGTGCCAGCAGCTCTTACCCCGGACAGGTCACAGATACGCAGTATTTT CASSSYPGQVTDTQYF
TRBJ1-5 NA NA TRBV4-2 TGTGCCAGCAGCCAAGGACAGGCCCCCAATCAGCCCCAGCATTTT CASSQGQAPNQPQHF
TRBJ2-1 NA TRBD1 TRBV7-2 TGTGCCAGCAGAAAAGACAGGGGTTCCTACAATGAGCAGTTCTTC CASRKDRGSYNEQFF